This TCR beta chain was obtained from a study of cytomegalovirus exposure and HLA in healthy donors. Points on this clone: Its specificity is unknown.

Whole-study findings and limits: Presence/absence analyses assumed roughly uniform sequencing depth across donors. Another analysis was done later, and it associated approximately 18,000 TCR beta sequences with HLA alleles at 0.05 false discovery rate.

The germline V gene encodes CDR1 SGHNT and CDR2 YENEEA. The CDR3 extends over 13 amino acids. V lost 3 bases and J 0 bases, leaving 5 bases between the germline ends. The PCR used 60 Vbeta and 13 Jbeta primers. Original handling: The authors later counted about 80 million unique TCR beta chains, 9 million to 12 million of them shared. Clones were read by immunoSEQ multiplex PCR, and TCRdb kept only the in-frame ones, dropping some. D and trimming were read from the DNA, whereas the V and J calls and clone size are those reported in that table. The table lists about 110,000 clones, with 5.5% to 8% in the top ten.

Source material: PBMCs. The genes are TRBV11-3 and TRBJ1-1; no reliable D call. This receptor was taken from a man aged 35-49 years in good health and CMV-seropositive. CDR3 coding DNA: TGTGCCAGCAGCTTTAGTATGAACACTGAAGCTTTCTTT. This translates into CASSFSMNTEAFF.